This TCR beta chain was identified during a study of cytomegalovirus exposure and HLA in healthy donors. Details on this clone: Its antigen remains unknown.

This CDR3 is built from 15 residues. The trim removed 0 bases at V and 10 bases at J, leaving 9 bases unmatched. Germline values: CDR1 SGDLS, CDR2 YYNGEE. Profiling relied on immunoSEQ multiplex PCR, and the TCRdb table lists in-frame clones only, not all of them. The sample lists fewer than 200,000 clones; roughly 80% were seen once. Findings and limits, study-wide: There were some public TCRs occurring in many donors, but most TCR sequences were rare. High specificity and sensitivity for cytomegalovirus status were reported for the classifier.

This sequence joins TRBV9 and TRBJ2-1, with 8 bases that match TRBD2. The sequencing input was PBMCs. The receptor comes from a woman under 30 in good health and CMV-seropositive. The CDR3 nucleotides read TGTGCCAGCAGCGTAGGGCGGGGGGCCCAAGGGGAGCAGTTCTTC. This encodes CASSVGRGAQGEQFF.